This entry lists 14 T cell receptor beta chains sequenced from one sample in a study of T-cell memory formation after mild COVID-19. TCRdb analysed the 5' RACE reads with MiXCR anew, one entry per CDR3 protein. This sample has under 650,000 distinct CDR3 sequences, with about a sixth found just once. The sequencing input was PBMCs or a T cell subset sorted from them (not recorded which). The receptors were sampled from an adult woman who had mild COVID-19 (a few samples of this study predate the infection). Cell type and time point are not known.

This clonotype has only a few counts. The V gene is TRBV2, the J gene TRBJ1-5, with TRBD1 identical over 7 bases. After removal of 4 bases from V and 0 bases from J, the junction contained 12 bases not matched to a gene. Germline CDR1 reads SNHLY; CDR2 reads FYNNEI. The CDR3 extends over 18 amino acids. CDR3 loop: CASSGTSGTVYSNQPQHF. CDR3 DNA sequence: TGTGCCAGCAGTGGAACTTCCGGGACAGTTTATAGCAATCAGCCCCAGCATTTT.

The chain uses TRBV12-5 and TRBJ2-7; tentatively, D is TRBD2 (6 bases). The CDR3 runs 15 residues. Trimming took 2 bases from V and 4 from J, leaving 15 bases between them. The V gene's germline CDR1 is LGHNT and CDR2 FRNRAP. CDR3 sequence (DNA): TGTGCTAGTGGTTTGACCCGGGGGATGGGTTACGAGCAGTACTTC. Its protein is CASGLTRGMGYEQYF.

The sample holds a few counts of this clonotype. V is TRBV7-9 and J is TRBJ2-5; D might be TRBD2 (7 bases). Germline V gene lookup returns CDR1 SEHNR and CDR2 FQNEAQ (reference sequence). Trimming stripped 2 bases from V and 5 bases from J, with 18 bases between. This CDR3 is 16 amino acids long. CDR3 DNA: TGTGCCAGCAGCTTAATTCCCTCCGAGGGGGGGGAGACCCAGTACTTC. Translated: CASSLIPSEGGETQYF.

The rearrangement joins TRBV2 to TRBJ1-5; D remains unclear. Germline V gene lookup returns CDR1 SNHLY and CDR2 FYNNEI. The CDR3 runs to 13 residues. Trimming left V 7 bases short and J 4 bases short, with 11 bases between. The CDR3 DNA follows: TGTGCCAGCACCACCAACTTAAATCAGCCCCAGCATTTT. Translated, it gives CASTTNLNQPQHF. Full variable domain (outside the CDR3, taken from reference TRBV2 and TRBJ1-5): EPEVTQTPSHQVTQMGQEVILRCVPISNHLYFYWYRQILGQKVEFLVSFYNNEISEKSEIFDDQFSVERPDGSNFTLKIRSTKLEDSAMYFCASTTNLNQPQHFGDGTRLSIL.

This clonotype has just a few counts. V and J are TRBV4-3 and TRBJ1-2; a possible D gene is TRBD1 (5 bases). Germline V gene data show CDR1 as LGHNA and CDR2 as YSLEER. This CDR3 has 15 amino acids. V lost 2 bases, J lost 3 bases, and 13 bases lay in between. The CDR3 DNA is TGCGCCAGCAGCCAATCCAGACAGCCTTACTATGGCTACACCTTC. Protein: CASSQSRQPYYGYTF.

The V gene is TRBV9, the J gene TRBJ2-7; D remains ambiguous. Trimming removed 4 bases from V and 5 bases from J, with 13 bases in between. The length of the CDR3 is 13 residues. CDR1 is SGDLS and CDR2 is YYNGEE in the germline V gene. This chain's CDR3 is CASSQDDIHEQYF. CDR3 bases: TGTGCCAGCAGCCAGGACGATATCCACGAGCAGTACTTC. The full variable domain, in which reference TRBV9 and TRBJ2-7 provide the parts outside the CDR3, is DSGVTQTPKHLITATGQRVTLRCSPRSGDLSVYWYQQSLDQGLQFLIQYYNGEERAKGNILERFSAQQFPDLHSELNLSSLELGDSALYFCASSQDDIHEQYFGPGTRLTVT.

CDR3 sequence: CASSEQSYYGYTF. DNA for the CDR3: TGTGCCAGCAGTGAACAGTCCTACTATGGCTACACCTTC. The chain joins TRBV2 to TRBJ1-2; D not resolved. V lost 2 bases to trimming and J lost 3 bases, with 7 bases between them. Germline V gene sequence: CDR1 SNHLY, CDR2 FYNNEI. The CDR3 consists of 13 residues.

This clonotype was seen only a few times. The chain joins TRBV5-1 to TRBJ2-7, with D uncertain. The CDR3 contains 17 residues. The V and J ends lost 4 bases and 0 bases respectively, with 20 bases between them. Per the germline V gene, CDR1 is SGHRS and CDR2 is YFSETQ. The CDR3 region is CASSPGPTNPLSYEQYF. CDR3 bases: TGCGCCAGCAGCCCTGGCCCGACAAATCCCCTCTCCTACGAGCAGTACTTC.

The gene calls are TRBV7-8 and TRBJ2-6; D remains unclear. Trimming pared 2 bases from V and 1 base from J, leaving 9 bases between. This CDR3 is built from 16 residues. The germline gives CDR1 SGHVS, CDR2 FQNEAQ. CDR3 nucleotides: TGTGCCAGCAGCTTATCCAGGAAATCTGGGGCCAACGTCCTGACTTTC. Amino acids: CASSLSRKSGANVLTF.

V usage is TRBV7-3 and J usage is TRBJ2-2; possibly TRBD2 for D (7 bases). This CDR3 has 17 amino acids. V dropped 5 bases and J dropped 7 bases, with 23 bases sitting between them. The V gene's germline CDR1 is SGHTA and CDR2 FQGTGA. The chain's CDR3 is CASSLRPLAGAGGELFF. The CDR3 DNA reads as TGTGCCAGCAGCCTACGTCCTCTGGCGGGGGCCGGCGGGGAGCTGTTTTTT.

This clonotype has only a few counts. The V call is TRBV20-1, the J call TRBJ2-1; a weak D match, TRBD2 (5 bases). This CDR3 has 16 amino acids. Germline V lookup: CDR1 DFQATT, CDR2 SNEGSKA (reference sequence). Trimming removed 3 bases from V and 4 bases from J, with 19 bases in between. CDR3 DNA: TGCAGTGCTAGGGGCAACACGGCGGGCGTATACAATGAGCAGTTCTTC. Its protein product is CSARGNTAGVYNEQFF.

The chain couples TRBV3-1 to TRBJ2-7, with a weak D call TRBD2 (6 bases). Germline assignment: CDR1 LGHDT and CDR2 YNNKEL (reference sequence). This CDR3 has 16 amino acids. Trimming took off 0 bases at V and 1 base at J, with 13 bases between the two ends. Here the CDR3 reads CASSQDGVAVSYEQYF. The CDR3 DNA reads as TGTGCCAGCAGCCAAGATGGAGTAGCGGTGTCCTACGAGCAGTACTTC.

The V and J genes are TRBV19 and TRBJ1-2; the D gene is possibly TRBD1 (6 bases). The germline V and J ends were trimmed by 5 bases and 3 bases, with 13 bases remaining between them. The CDR3 is 14 residues long. CDR1 and CDR2 (germline): LNHDA, SQIVND (reference sequence). This chain's CDR3 is CASSAQGRDYGYTF. The CDR3 coding sequence is TGTGCCAGTAGTGCCCAGGGGCGCGACTATGGCTACACCTTC.

This clonotype appeared many times. V usage is TRBV4-1 and J usage is TRBJ2-3; 11 bases line up with TRBD2. Trimming took 0 bases from V and 4 from J; bases not matched to a gene: 12. From germline, CDR1 is MGHRA and CDR2 YSYEKL. This CDR3 has 19 amino acids. The CDR3 is CASSQETSGGPTGADTQYF. CDR3 in DNA: TGCGCCAGCAGCCAAGAAACTAGCGGGGGTCCAACAGGCGCAGATACGCAGTATTTT.